This T cell receptor (beta chain) was captured in a study of siplizumab effects on memory and regulatory T cells. Study-level points and caveats: The mean Treg-derived percentage of mappable alloreactive CD4+ clones was approximately 68% with siplizumab compared with about 28% in controls. Naive T cell populations appeared to exhibit greater diversity than memory cells and appeared to be major alloresponse contributors.

The protocol was immunoSEQ multiplex PCR, while the TCRdb copy is restricted to in-frame clones and leaves out a portion. The top ten hold more than 2.5% of the sample, which has 80,000 to 130,000 clones, around 92% seen once. Details on this clone: Antigen unknown.

Germline V lookup: CDR1 MGHRA, CDR2 YSYEKL. V lost 0 bases to trimming and J lost 1 base, with 9 bases between them. This CDR3 is built from 15 residues. This chain connects TRBV4-1 to TRBJ1-1; D is uncertain. The origin of this receptor is a human donor in good health. Some clones in this sample may be carry-over from other donors' samples. The sequencing input was CD4+ T cells sorted from blood. CDR3 protein: CASSQDGRTNTEAFF. Written as DNA, the CDR3 is TGCGCCAGCAGCCAAGACGGACGGACGAACACTGAAGCTTTCTTT.